What follows are 22 T cell receptor beta chains derived from one specimen sequenced in a study of Ad26.COV2.S vaccination and SARS-CoV-2 variants. The treatment here: about 20 received Ad26.COV2.S at low or high dose, single or two shots; several received placebo; per-sample allocation not given. The study sampled participants on day 63 after the first vaccine or placebo injection. Clones were sequenced by immunoSEQ multiplex PCR, and TCRdb holds only the in-frame ones, with some missing. The table shows about 350,000 clones, with 88% occurring only once. The specimen comprised peripheral blood, sampled in a trial of Ad26.COV2.S vaccine versus placebo. The source of these receptors is a person between 18 and 60 years old who received the Ad26.COV2.S COVID-19 vaccine or a placebo.

This clone was observed once. The CDR3 DNA reads as TGTGCCAGCAGTTACGAGGGGACAGGGTTCGAAAAACTGTTTTTT. It yields the protein CASSYEGTGFEKLFF. The rearrangement links TRBV6-5 to TRBJ1-4, with TRBD1 matching 9 bases. The length of the CDR3 is 15 residues. V gave up 2 bases and J gave up 8 bases; unmatched junction bases: 6. The germline CDR1 and CDR2 sequences are MNHEY and SVGAGI.

The gene calls are TRBV18 and TRBJ1-4; perhaps TRBD1 as D (5 bases). This CDR3 comprises 12 residues. Germline CDR1 is KGHSH and CDR2 is LQKENI. Trimming left V 4 bases short and J 8 bases short, with 8 bases between. CDR3 in DNA: TGTGCCAGCTCACAATGGGGGGAAAAACTGTTTTTT. Encoded protein: CASSQWGEKLFF. Using reference TRBV18 and TRBJ1-4 for the parts outside the CDR3, the full variable domain is NAGVMQNPRHLVRRRGQEARLRCSPMKGHSHVYWYRQLPEEGLKFMVYLQKENIIDESGMPKERFSAEFPKEGPSILRIQQVVRGDSAAYFCASSQWGEKLFFGSGTQLSVL.

This clone was seen a few times. The CDR3 here is CASRGTAYYEQYF. The CDR3 coding sequence is TGTGCCAGCCGCGGGACAGCCTACTACGAGCAGTACTTC. V usage is TRBV12-3 or TRBV12-4 and J usage is TRBJ2-7; maybe TRBD1 (7 bases). CDR3 length: 13 residues. With 8 bases removed from V and 3 bases from J, the gap between germline ends came to 14 bases.

The chain is built from TRBV5-6 and TRBJ2-7; the D is unclear. V gave up 0 bases and J gave up 2 bases, with 12 bases separating them. The germline V gene has CDR1 SGHDT and CDR2 YYEEEE. There are 15 residues in the CDR3. As DNA, the CDR3 is TGTGCCAGCAGCTTGGGAACTCAATACCCCTACGAGCAGTACTTC. Translated: CASSLGTQYPYEQYF.

The chain is built from TRBV28 and TRBJ1-2, with D tentatively TRBD1 (5 bases). With 4 bases removed from V and 7 bases from J, the gap between germline ends came to 16 bases. This CDR3 has 14 residues. Germline V gene data show CDR1 as MDHEN and CDR2 as SYDVKM. Here the CDR3 reads CASSSPEGSIGYTF. The CDR3 bases are TGTGCCAGCAGTTCCCCTGAGGGGTCTATTGGCTACACCTTC.

In its sample, this clone was seen once. V is TRBV6-5 and J is TRBJ2-7; weak D call: TRBD1 (7 bases). V was clipped by 0 bases and J by 5 bases, with 14 bases between them. The germline V gene has CDR1 MNHEY and CDR2 SVGAGI. The CDR3 extends over 15 amino acids. CDR3 region: CASSYSRRGVDEQYF. The CDR3, as DNA: TGTGCCAGCAGTTACTCCCGCAGGGGGGTCGACGAGCAGTACTTC.

This sequence joins TRBV5-1 and TRBJ1-6; D might be TRBD1 (5 bases). CDR3 size: 14 residues. Trimming pared 2 bases from V and 5 bases from J, leaving 8 bases between. Germline V gene data show CDR1 as SGHRS and CDR2 as YFSETQ. CDR3 nucleotide sequence: TGCGCCAGCAGCTTCGAGACAGATAATTCACCCCTCCACTTT. It is translated as CASSFETDNSPLHF.

This chain joins TRBV30 and TRBJ2-2, with TRBD1 matching 10 bases. This CDR3 comprises 14 residues. Germline CDR1 reads GTSNPN; CDR2 reads SVGIG (reference sequence). Germline trimming cut 1 base from V and 6 bases from J; bases unmatched to any gene: 2. CDR3 loop: CAWSEGTGAGELFF. The CDR3 nucleotides are TGTGCCTGGAGTGAAGGGACAGGGGCCGGGGAGCTGTTTTTT. Supplemented by reference TRBV30 and TRBJ2-2, the full variable domain reads SQTIHQWPATLVQPVGSPLSLECTVEGTSNPNLYWYRQAAGRGLQLLFYSVGIGQISSEVPQNLSASRPQDRQFILSSKKLLLSDSGFYLCAWSEGTGAGELFFGEGSRLTVL.

This clone appeared once. The chain has TRBV15 and TRBJ1-2, with D tentatively TRBD1 (5 bases). Per the germline V gene, CDR1 is LNHNV and CDR2 is YYDKDF (reference sequence). The CDR3 contains 13 residues. With 1 base removed from V and 6 bases from J, the gap between germline ends came to 9 bases. The CDR3 coding sequence is TGTGCCACCAGCAGAGCGCCCAGGGATGGCTACACCTTC. This gives the protein CATSRAPRDGYTF.

The J gene is TRBJ2-1, the V gene TRBV7-3, with D perhaps TRBD2 (6 bases). Trimming took off 5 bases at V and 0 bases at J, with 17 bases between the two ends. The CDR3 is made up of 17 amino acids. Looked up from germline, CDR1 is SGHTA and CDR2 is FQGTGA. The CDR3: CASSDDLGTVSYNEQFF. The CDR3, as DNA: TGTGCCAGCAGCGATGACTTGGGGACTGTCTCCTACAATGAGCAGTTCTTC.

The chain uses TRBV6-5 and TRBJ1-5; D call uncertain. CDR3 length: 15 amino acids. Per the germline V gene, CDR1 is MNHEY and CDR2 is SVGAGI. V was clipped by 5 bases and J by 6 bases, with 17 bases between them. This chain's CDR3 is CASSRGTTAGQPQHF. In DNA, the CDR3 is TGTGCCAGCAGTCGGGGAACCACGGCGGGTCAGCCCCAGCATTTT.

The chain has TRBV7-3 and TRBJ1-2, with a tentative D call TRBD1 (6 bases). Germline lookup yields CDR1 SGHTA and CDR2 FQGTGA. V was cut by 4 bases and J by 6 bases, with 12 bases left in between. The CDR3 length is 13 residues. The CDR3 loop is CASSSDRTNGYTF. Written as DNA, the CDR3 is TGTGCCAGCAGCTCGGACAGAACCAATGGCTACACCTTC.

V gene TRBV3-1 (or the pseudogene TRBV3-2) combines with J gene TRBJ2-4; 9 nucleotides line up with TRBD2. This CDR3 has 14 amino acids. With 11 bases clipped from V and 2 bases from J, the junction kept 7 bases outside the gene matches. The germline gives CDR1 LGHDT, CDR2 YNNKEL (reference sequence). CDR3 in amino acids: CARPAGGSKNIQYF. The CDR3 DNA follows: TGTGCCCGACCGGCGGGGGGGTCCAAAAACATTCAGTACTTC.

This clone was counted between two and nine times. This chain links TRBV14 with TRBJ1-6; D remains ambiguous. The length of the CDR3 is 17 residues. V was pared by 2 bases and J by 0 bases, with 11 bases between. Germline-derived CDR1 and CDR2 are SGHDN and FVKESK. CDR3 in amino acids: CASSQRVRSSYNSPLHF. CDR3 DNA sequence: TGTGCCAGCAGCCAACGGGTCCGAAGCTCCTATAATTCACCCCTCCACTTT.

This sequence joins TRBV7-2 and TRBJ1-6, with a tentative D call TRBD1 (5 bases). The length of the CDR3 is 14 residues. V lost 6 bases and J 10 bases, leaving 16 bases between the germline ends. Germline assignment: CDR1 SGHTA and CDR2 FQGNSA. The chain's CDR3 is CASSRRDSSSPLHF. In DNA form, the CDR3 reads TGTGCCAGCAGTCGACGGGACTCTTCGTCACCCCTCCACTTT.

This clone was seen a single time. The CDR3 protein is CASSQVTVEVAKNIQYF. In DNA, the CDR3 is TGTGCCAGCAGCCAAGTCACTGTCGAGGTAGCCAAAAACATTCAGTACTTC. This chain links TRBV3-1 (or the pseudogene TRBV3-2) with TRBJ2-4; D gene uncertain. The CDR3 covers 17 residues. Germline CDR1 LGHDT, CDR2 YNNKEL (reference sequence). Between the trimmed V and J ends, which lost 1 base and 0 bases, there was a span of 13 bases.

The chain joins TRBV19 to TRBJ1-1, with D perhaps matching TRBD1 (5 bases). The CDR3 loop spans 16 amino acids. V was pared by 3 bases and J by 4 bases, with 18 bases between. Germline-derived CDR1 and CDR2 are LNHDA and SQIVND (reference sequence). The CDR3 reads CASSMGVGYLGTEAFF. In DNA form, the CDR3 reads TGTGCCAGTAGTATGGGGGTAGGGTATCTAGGCACTGAAGCTTTCTTT.

This clone was detected only once. This chain joins TRBV25-1 and TRBJ1-6; D uncertain. This CDR3 has 14 amino acids. CDR1 is MGHDK and CDR2 is SYGVNS in the germline V gene. V lost 3 bases and J lost 7, with 10 bases in between. CDR3 region: CASSEKVRNSPLHF. For the CDR3, the DNA is TGTGCCAGCAGTGAGAAGGTGAGGAATTCACCCCTCCACTTT.

This clone was observed once. V gene TRBV7-2 combines with J gene TRBJ1-2; 8 bases match TRBD1. The germline V gene has CDR1 SGHTA and CDR2 FQGNSA. The CDR3 sequence is 15 residues long. J lost 5 bases, V lost 5 bases, and 10 bases had no gene match. The CDR3 DNA reads as TGTGCCAGCAGCCGCTTTCAGGGGGCAGGTTATGGCTACACCTTC. It translates to CASSRFQGAGYGYTF. Looking up the rest from reference TRBV7-2 and TRBJ1-2 gives the full variable domain: GAGVSQSPSNKVTEKGKDVELRCDPISGHTALYWYRQSLGQGLEFLIYFQGNSAPDKSGLPSDRFSAERTGGSVSTLTIQRTQQEDSAVYLCASSRFQGAGYGYTFGSGTRLTVV.

The CDR3 region is CAAGQGRSYEQYF. CDR3 coding DNA: TGTGCCGCGGGGCAGGGGCGTTCCTACGAGCAGTACTTC. V usage is TRBV2 and J usage is TRBJ2-7, with D possibly called TRBD1 or TRBD2 (6 bases each). The CDR3 length is 13 residues. Trimming cost V 11 bases and J 1 base, with 15 bases left between them. Germline V lookup: CDR1 SNHLY, CDR2 FYNNEI.

The chain links TRBV6-4 to TRBJ1-1, with 9 bases that match TRBD1. V shed 1 base, J shed 5 bases, and the junction held 5 bases outside the gene matches. CDR1 is MRHNA, CDR2 SNTAGT, per germline. The CDR3 consists of 15 residues. CDR3 residues: CASSDLDRGRTEAFF. DNA of the CDR3: TGTGCCAGCAGTGACTTGGACAGGGGTCGAACTGAAGCTTTCTTT.

The CDR3: CASSYIQGMNTEAFF. CDR3 DNA sequence: TGTGCCAGCAGTTATATTCAGGGGATGAACACTGAAGCTTTCTTT. The chain combines TRBV6-6 with TRBJ1-1; a possible D gene is TRBD1 (6 bases). The CDR3 runs 15 residues. CDR1 MNHNY and CDR2 SVGAGI come from the germline V gene (reference sequence). Trimming took 3 bases from V and 0 from J, leaving 11 bases between them.